These 17 T cell receptor beta chains were sequenced from one sample in a study of control samples from healthy donors and cancer patients. Sequencing used immunoSEQ multiplex PCR; TCRdb keeps in-frame clones, though not all of them. This table holds 40,000 or so clones, 75% to 95% found once. Sequenced sample: PBMCs. The receptors stem from a woman aged 40 to 50 with head and neck cancer.

This clone was seen a few times. The chain recombines TRBV27 with TRBJ2-1, with D uncertain. Looked up from germline, CDR1 is MNHEY and CDR2 is SMNVEV (reference sequence). The CDR3 has 15 amino acids. Trimming stripped 2 bases from V and 2 bases from J, with 10 bases between. In DNA, the CDR3 is TGTGCCAGCAGTTTAACCCAGCCGGCCTACAATGAGCAGTTCTTC. Protein product: CASSLTQPAYNEQFF.

V usage is TRBV28 and J usage is TRBJ2-3; tentative D call: TRBD2 (6 bases). The V gene lost 8 bases and the J gene lost 3 bases, with 18 bases spanning the gap. The CDR3 has 15 amino acids. Germline V gene lookup returns CDR1 MDHEN and CDR2 SYDVKM. CDR3 in DNA: TGTGCCAGCGCAACTCCGGGACTGGATACAGATACGCAGTATTTT. Amino acids: CASATPGLDTDTQYF.

The chain combines TRBV6-5 with TRBJ2-5, with 12 bases aligning to TRBD2. Germline assignment: CDR1 MNHEY and CDR2 SVGAGI. There are 15 residues in the CDR3. After removal of 6 bases from V and 1 base from J, the junction contained 3 bases not matched to a gene. In DNA, the CDR3 is TGTGCCAGCAGCTCGACTAGCGGGGGCCAAGAGACCCAGTACTTC. It specifies CASSSTSGGQETQYF.

This clone showed up just once. This chain uses TRBV6-5 with TRBJ2-7, with no clear D. V lost 6 bases and J lost 3, with 15 bases in between. In germline, CDR1 is MNHEY, CDR2 SVGAGI. The CDR3 loop spans 14 amino acids. CDR3 in amino acids: CASRAGQRGYEQYF. The CDR3 nucleotides are TGTGCCAGCAGGGCTGGGCAGCGTGGCTACGAGCAGTACTTC.

This sequence joins TRBV3-1 (or the pseudogene TRBV3-2) and TRBJ1-2, with TRBD1 as a possible D gene (5 bases). CDR3 length: 15 residues. Germline V gives CDR1 LGHDT, CDR2 YNNKEL (reference sequence). V was shortened by 3 bases and J by 4 bases, with 15 bases between the two germline ends. The CDR3 DNA reads TGTGCCAGCAGCCATACCCAGCGACAGAGCTATGGCTACACCTTC. Encoded protein: CASSHTQRQSYGYTF.

This CDR3 is CASSVEVRTGELFF. Written as DNA, the CDR3 is TGTGCCAGCAGTGTCGAGGTCCGCACCGGGGAGCTGTTTTTT. The rearrangement links TRBV2 to TRBJ2-2, with D hard to call. Germline V gives CDR1 SNHLY, CDR2 FYNNEI. This CDR3 spans 14 amino acids. Trimming left V 4 bases short and J 4 bases short, with 10 bases between.

This clone appeared a single time. The rearrangement links TRBV5-1 to TRBJ1-2; 9 bases are shared with TRBD1. The V gene end was trimmed by 5 bases and the J gene end by 7 bases; junction bases not matched to a gene: 6. The CDR3 consists of 13 residues. The germline V gene encodes CDR1 SGHRS and CDR2 YFSETQ. As DNA, the CDR3 is TGCGCCAGCAGTTTCGACAGGGGGACTGGCTACACCTTC. The encoded protein is CASSFDRGTGYTF. Full variable domain (rest looked up from reference TRBV5-1 and TRBJ1-2): KAGVTQTPRYLIKTRGQQVTLSCSPISGHRSVSWYQQTPGQGLQFLFEYFSETQRNKGNFPGRFSGRQFSNSRSEMNVSTLELGDSALYLCASSFDRGTGYTFGSGTRLTVV.

The chain joins TRBV27 to TRBJ1-1; TRBD1 might be the D (6 bases). V was shortened by 6 bases and J by 5 bases, with 19 bases between the two germline ends. CDR3 size: 15 residues. The V gene's germline CDR1 is MNHEY and CDR2 SMNVEV (reference sequence). This CDR3 reads CASRDPRGGWTEAFF. The CDR3 DNA sequence: TGTGCCAGCAGAGACCCTCGTGGGGGCTGGACTGAAGCTTTCTTT.

The chain recombines TRBV10-3 with TRBJ1-1; TRBD1 is a possible D gene (6 bases). The CDR3 is 13 residues long. Trimming removed 0 bases at V and 7 bases at J, with 9 bases between. Germline CDR1 and CDR2: ENHRY and SYGVKD. Here the CDR3 DNA reads TGTGCCATCAGTGAGTCAGAGGGGGGTGAAGCTTTCTTT. Protein product: CAISESEGGEAFF.

This chain joins TRBV5-1 and TRBJ2-7; possibly TRBD1 or TRBD2 for D (5 bases each). This CDR3 region has 17 residues. With 0 bases removed from V and 0 bases from J, the gap between germline ends came to 16 bases. The germline CDR1 and CDR2 sequences are SGHRS and YFSETQ. CDR3 protein: CASSLDPGARSSYEQYF. In DNA, the CDR3 is TGCGCCAGCAGCTTGGATCCCGGGGCTAGGAGCTCCTACGAGCAGTACTTC.

The rearrangement uses TRBV11-2 and TRBJ1-4; 8 positions match TRBD1. V lost 3 bases and J lost 8; bases outside the gene matches: 8. Germline V lookup: CDR1 SGHAT, CDR2 FQNNGV. This CDR3 spans 15 amino acids. CDR3 protein: CASSFQGAPGEKLFF. The CDR3 region has the DNA TGTGCCAGCAGCTTTCAGGGGGCGCCTGGAGAAAAACTGTTTTTT.

V gene TRBV7-6 combines with J gene TRBJ2-3; 9 nucleotides match TRBD2. Germline assignment: CDR1 SGHVS and CDR2 FNYEAQ. The CDR3 covers 15 residues. With 5 bases clipped from V and 2 bases from J, the junction kept 5 bases outside the gene matches. Written as DNA, the CDR3 is TGTGCCAGCAGCCGGACTAGCGCCTCCACAGATACGCAGTATTTT. The encoded protein is CASSRTSASTDTQYF.

The rearrangement uses TRBV7-2 and TRBJ1-2; D is ambiguous. The CDR3 has 15 amino acids. V shed 6 bases and J shed 4 bases, with 18 bases lying between them. Per the germline V gene, CDR1 is SGHTA and CDR2 is FQGNSA. The CDR3 region has the DNA TGTGCCAGCAGACCTCCAGGAAGTTCGAGCTATGGCTACACCTTC. Its protein product is CASRPPGSSSYGYTF.

The V gene is TRBV6-5, the J gene TRBJ1-6, with D uncertain. This CDR3 has 14 amino acids. Germline-derived CDR1 and CDR2 are MNHEY and SVGAGI. Trimming took off 7 bases at V and 3 bases at J, with 10 bases between the two ends. CDR3 region: CASNNDIYNSPLHF. Here the CDR3 DNA reads TGTGCCAGCAATAACGACATCTATAATTCACCCCTCCACTTT.

V is TRBV13 and J is TRBJ2-5; D unresolved. Looked up from germline, CDR1 is PRHDT and CDR2 is FYEKMQ (reference sequence). V was shortened by 0 bases and J by 0 bases, with 2 bases between the two germline ends. This CDR3 has 13 amino acids. Written as DNA, the CDR3 is TGTGCCAGCAGCTTAGGCTACCAAGAGACCCAGTACTTC. Translation gives CASSLGYQETQYF.

This CDR3 is CASSRQGVGYTF. The DNA of the CDR3 is TGTGCCAGCAGTCGGCAGGGTGTTGGCTACACCTTC. The chain recombines TRBV28 with TRBJ1-2; perhaps TRBD1 as D (5 bases). The CDR3 spans 12 residues. The V end lost 5 bases, the J end lost 7 bases, and 11 bases lay between the germline ends. Per germline, CDR1 MDHEN and CDR2 SYDVKM.

This clone occurred a few times. The chain uses TRBV11-2 and TRBJ2-3, with TRBD2 identical over 8 bases. Germline trimming cut 4 bases from V and 7 bases from J; bases unmatched to any gene: 10. The CDR3 covers 15 residues. CDR1 is SGHAT, CDR2 FQNNGV, per germline. The CDR3 coding sequence is TGTGCCAGCAGCTATCTAGCGGGCAAGGAGAATACGCAGTATTTT. Residues: CASSYLAGKENTQYF.